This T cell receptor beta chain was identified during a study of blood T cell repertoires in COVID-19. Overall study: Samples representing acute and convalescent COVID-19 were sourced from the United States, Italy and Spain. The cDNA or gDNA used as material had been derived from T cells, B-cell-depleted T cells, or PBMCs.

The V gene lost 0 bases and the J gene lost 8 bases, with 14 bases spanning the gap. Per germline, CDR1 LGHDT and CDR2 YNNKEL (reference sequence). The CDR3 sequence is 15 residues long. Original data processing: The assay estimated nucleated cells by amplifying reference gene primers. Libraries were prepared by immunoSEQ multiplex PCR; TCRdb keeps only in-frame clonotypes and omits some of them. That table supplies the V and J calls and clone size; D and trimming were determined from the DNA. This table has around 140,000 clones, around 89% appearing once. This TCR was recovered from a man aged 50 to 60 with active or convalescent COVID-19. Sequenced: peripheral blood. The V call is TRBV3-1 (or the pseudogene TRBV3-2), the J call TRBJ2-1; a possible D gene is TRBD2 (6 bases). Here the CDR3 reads CASSQDWPRDDEQFF. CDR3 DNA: TGTGCCAGCAGCCAAGATTGGCCGCGGGACGATGAGCAGTTCTTC.